The TCR beta chain under discussion was sequenced for a study of cytomegalovirus exposure and HLA in healthy donors. Looking at the study overall: Later, an analysis reported that the 100 to 150 validation repertoires had used the same platform as the approximately 720 first-cohort repertoires. Overall study findings and caveats: Later, an analysis found that TCR clusters from the first cohort tended to co-occur in the roughly 110 validation repertoires. Cytomegalovirus status was reportedly diagnosed by the classifier with high sensitivity and specificity. In vitro experiments confirmed that a few CMV-associated chains were specific for CMV antigens.

A single count supports this clone. What it binds is unknown. The repertoire was sequenced with immunoSEQ multiplex PCR; TCRdb's copy has only in-frame clones and lacks some. Here the sample spans 110,000 to 150,000 clones, approximately 94% being singletons. Germline V gene sequence: CDR1 LNHDA, CDR2 SQIVND (reference sequence). The CDR3 loop spans 13 amino acids. V lost 8 bases and J lost 6; bases outside the gene matches: 7. The J gene is TRBJ2-7, the V gene TRBV19; 10 positions agree with TRBD1. This receptor was taken from a young man in good health and CMV-seropositive. Material for sequencing was PBMCs. CDR3 region: CASSGTGESEQYF. The CDR3 nucleotides are TGTGCCAGTTCCGGGACAGGGGAATCCGAGCAGTACTTC.